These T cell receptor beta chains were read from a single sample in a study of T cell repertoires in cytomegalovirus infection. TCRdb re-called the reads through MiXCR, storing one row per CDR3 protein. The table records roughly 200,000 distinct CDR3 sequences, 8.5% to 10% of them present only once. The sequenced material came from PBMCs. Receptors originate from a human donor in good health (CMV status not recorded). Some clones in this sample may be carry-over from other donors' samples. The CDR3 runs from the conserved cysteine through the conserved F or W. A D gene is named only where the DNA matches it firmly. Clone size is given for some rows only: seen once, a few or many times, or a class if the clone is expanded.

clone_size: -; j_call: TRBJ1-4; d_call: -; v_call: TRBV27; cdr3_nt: TGTGCCAGCAGTAAGGGGAATGAAAAACTGTTTTTT; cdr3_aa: CASSKGNEKLFF
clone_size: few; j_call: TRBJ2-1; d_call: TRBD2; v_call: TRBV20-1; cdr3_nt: TGCAGTGCTAGCCGGGGACTAGCTGGCGAGCAGTTCTTC; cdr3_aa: CSASRGLAGEQFF
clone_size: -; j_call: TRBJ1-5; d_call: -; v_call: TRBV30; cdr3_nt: TGTGCCTGGAGGCTCGGGAATCAGCCCCAGCATTTT; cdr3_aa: CAWRLGNQPQHF
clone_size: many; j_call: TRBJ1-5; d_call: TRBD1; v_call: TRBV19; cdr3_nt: TGTGCCAGTAGTATCGTGACCGGGACAGGGTCCCAGCCCCAGCATTTT; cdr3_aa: CASSIVTGTGSQPQHF
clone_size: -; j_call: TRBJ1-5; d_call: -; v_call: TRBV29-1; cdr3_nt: TGCAGCGTTGGCGGCCAGGCAAATCAGCCCCAGCATTTT; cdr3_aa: CSVGGQANQPQHF
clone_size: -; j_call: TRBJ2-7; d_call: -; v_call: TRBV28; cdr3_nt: TGTGCCAGCAGGCTCACTTCGGGCAGACCCTACGAGCAGTACTTC; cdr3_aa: CASRLTSGRPYEQYF
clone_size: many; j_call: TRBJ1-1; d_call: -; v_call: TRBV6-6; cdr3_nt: TGTGCCAGCAGTTACTCTGAGGGGACCGGGCCTCGCACTGAAGCTTTCTTT; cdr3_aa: CASSYSEGTGPRTEAFF
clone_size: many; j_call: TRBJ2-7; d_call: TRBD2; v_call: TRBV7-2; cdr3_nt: TGTGCCAGCAGCTTAACAACTAGCGGGTTGTACGAGCAGTACTTC; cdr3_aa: CASSLTTSGLYEQYF
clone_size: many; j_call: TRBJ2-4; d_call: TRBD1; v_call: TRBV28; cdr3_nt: TGTGCCAGCAGTTTATGGGGACAGGGAGTACCCAAAAACATTCAGTACTTC; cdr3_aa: CASSLWGQGVPKNIQYF
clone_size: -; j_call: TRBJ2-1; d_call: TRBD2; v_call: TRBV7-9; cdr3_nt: TGTGCCAGCAGCTTAGGGAGCGGGAGGGCTCTTGAGCAGTTCTTC; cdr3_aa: CASSLGSGRALEQFF
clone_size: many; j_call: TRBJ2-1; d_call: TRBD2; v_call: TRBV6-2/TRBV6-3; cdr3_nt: TGTGCCAGCAGTTGGGGCCAGCTAGCGGGGGCCAAGGGTGAGCAGTTCTTC; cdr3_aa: CASSWGQLAGAKGEQFF
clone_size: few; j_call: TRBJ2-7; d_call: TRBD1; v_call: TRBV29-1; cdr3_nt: TGCAGCGTTATGACAGGGGTAAACTACGAGCAGTACTTC; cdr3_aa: CSVMTGVNYEQYF
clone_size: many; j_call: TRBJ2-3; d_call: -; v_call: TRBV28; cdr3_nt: TGTGCCAGCAGTTCCGGCCGCACAGATACGCAGTATTTT; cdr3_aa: CASSSGRTDTQYF
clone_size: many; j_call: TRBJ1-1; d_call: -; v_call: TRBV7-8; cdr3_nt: TGTGCCAGCAGCTTACCCCCAGGAATAGAAGCTTTCTTT; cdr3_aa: CASSLPPGIEAFF
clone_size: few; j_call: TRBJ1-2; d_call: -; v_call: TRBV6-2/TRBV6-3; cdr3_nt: TGTGCCAGCAGATCGGACGGCCCGGGCTACACCTTC; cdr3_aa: CASRSDGPGYTF
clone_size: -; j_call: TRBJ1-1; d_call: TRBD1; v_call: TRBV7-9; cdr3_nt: TGTGCCAGCGGACTCAGGGGGGACACTGAAGCTTTCTTT; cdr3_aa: CASGLRGDTEAFF
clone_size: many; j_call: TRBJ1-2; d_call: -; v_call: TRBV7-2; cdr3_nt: TGTGCCAGCAGCCACTATCAACAGGGCGAGAATGGCTACACCTTC; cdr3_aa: CASSHYQQGENGYTF
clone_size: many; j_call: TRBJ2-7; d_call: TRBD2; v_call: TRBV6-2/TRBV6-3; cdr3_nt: TGTGCCAGCAAGCGCAGCGGGAGGGCTGTAATGGAGGAGCAGTACTTC; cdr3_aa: CASKRSGRAVMEEQYF
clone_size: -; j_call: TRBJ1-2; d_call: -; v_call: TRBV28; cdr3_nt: TGTGCCAGCAGAACCTCAGGAACGTATGGCTACACCTTC; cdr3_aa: CASRTSGTYGYTF
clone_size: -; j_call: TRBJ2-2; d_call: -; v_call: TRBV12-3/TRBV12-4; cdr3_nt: TGTGCCAGCAGTTCACAGGCCTCAGGAACCGGGGAGCTGTTTTTT; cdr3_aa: CASSSQASGTGELFF
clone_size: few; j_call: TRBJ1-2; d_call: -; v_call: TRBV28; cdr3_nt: TGTGCCAGCAGTTTATTAGGCCCTGGAAATCCCACCTTC; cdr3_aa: CASSLLGPGNPTF
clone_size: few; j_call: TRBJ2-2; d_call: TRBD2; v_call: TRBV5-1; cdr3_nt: TGCGCCAGCAGCTTCGGACTAGCGGCCCTGAGCGGGGAGCTGTTTTTT; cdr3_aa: CASSFGLAALSGELFF
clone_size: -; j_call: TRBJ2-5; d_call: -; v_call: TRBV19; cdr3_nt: TGTGCCAGTAGTATAGTTCGGACATCCCAGGAAGAGACCCAGTACTTC; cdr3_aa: CASSIVRTSQEETQYF
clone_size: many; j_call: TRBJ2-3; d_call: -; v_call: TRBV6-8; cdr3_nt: TGTGCCAGCAGTTACTCGAAGACAACCACAGATACGCAGTATTTT; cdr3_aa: CASSYSKTTTDTQYF
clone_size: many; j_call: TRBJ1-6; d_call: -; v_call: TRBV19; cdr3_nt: TGTGCCAGTAGTTCCACAGGGATTTCACCCCTCCACTTT; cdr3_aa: CASSSTGISPLHF
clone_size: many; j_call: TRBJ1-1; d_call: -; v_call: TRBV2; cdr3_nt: TGTGCCAGCAGTGAAGCGTTTCGGGCGAACACTGAAGCTTTCTTT; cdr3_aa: CASSEAFRANTEAFF
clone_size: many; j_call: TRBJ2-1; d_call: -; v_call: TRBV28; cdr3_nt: TGTGCCAGCAGCCGAGGTGGAGTGGTGTACAATGAGCAGTTCTTC; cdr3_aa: CASSRGGVVYNEQFF
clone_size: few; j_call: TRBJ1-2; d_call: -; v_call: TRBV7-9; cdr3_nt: TGTGCCAGCAGCTTAGCCGGGGCCGAAGCTAACTATGGCTACACCTTC; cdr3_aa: CASSLAGAEANYGYTF
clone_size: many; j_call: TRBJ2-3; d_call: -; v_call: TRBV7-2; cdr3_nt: TGTGCCAGCAGCCTAGATGGGGCGGTAGATACGCAGTATTTT; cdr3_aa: CASSLDGAVDTQYF
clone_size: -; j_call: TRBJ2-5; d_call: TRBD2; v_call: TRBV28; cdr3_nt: TGTGCCAGCAGTTCGATACGGACTAGTAAGGGGACCCAGTACTTC; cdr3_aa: CASSSIRTSKGTQYF
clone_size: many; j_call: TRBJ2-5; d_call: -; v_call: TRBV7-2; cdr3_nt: TGTGCCAGCAGCCACCCACGAGGGGACCAAGAGACCCAGTACTTC; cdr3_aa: CASSHPRGDQETQYF